This TCR beta chain was identified during a study of cytomegalovirus exposure and HLA in healthy donors. Study-level results: Near-uniform donor sequencing depth was presumed by presence/absence analyses. Most TCR sequences were uncommon, yet certain public TCRs appeared in many donors.

V trimming: 5 bases; J trimming: 4 bases; junction bases outside the gene matches: 11. The germline gives CDR1 SNHLY, CDR2 FYNNEI. CDR3 size: 15 residues. This clone was counted once. Its specificity is not known. Primers: 60 Vbeta forward and 13 Jbeta reverse. The method was immunoSEQ multiplex PCR; TCRdb's version includes in-frame clones alone and lacks a portion of them. This sample has 150,000 to 200,000 clones, with 77% found just once. Sequenced: PBMCs. The genes are TRBV2 and TRBJ2-7; TRBD1 matches at 7 bases. This clonotype was obtained from a woman between 40 and 50 years old in good health and CMV-seropositive. CDR3 DNA sequence: TGTGCCAGCAGTTGGGGTGGAACAGGGGATTACGAGCAGTACTTC. Its protein product is CASSWGGTGDYEQYF.